The T cell receptor beta chain under discussion was sequenced for a study of blood T cell repertoires in COVID-19. CDR1 and CDR2 from the germline V gene are MNHEY and SVGAGI. Trimming shortened V by 2 bases and J by 2 bases, and 10 bases separated the two germline ends. The CDR3 is 14 amino acids. Libraries were prepared by immunoSEQ multiplex PCR; TCRdb keeps only in-frame clonotypes and omits some of them. The sample carries 60,000 or so clones, approximately 83% recorded once. The specimen sequenced was peripheral blood. This TCR was recovered from a man between 25 and 39 years old with COVID-19, enrolled during active disease. The rearrangement uses TRBV6-5 and TRBJ2-7, with D possibly matching TRBD1 (5 bases). The CDR3 loop is CASSYRQQTYEQYF. DNA for the CDR3: TGTGCCAGCAGTTACCGACAGCAAACCTACGAGCAGTACTTC.